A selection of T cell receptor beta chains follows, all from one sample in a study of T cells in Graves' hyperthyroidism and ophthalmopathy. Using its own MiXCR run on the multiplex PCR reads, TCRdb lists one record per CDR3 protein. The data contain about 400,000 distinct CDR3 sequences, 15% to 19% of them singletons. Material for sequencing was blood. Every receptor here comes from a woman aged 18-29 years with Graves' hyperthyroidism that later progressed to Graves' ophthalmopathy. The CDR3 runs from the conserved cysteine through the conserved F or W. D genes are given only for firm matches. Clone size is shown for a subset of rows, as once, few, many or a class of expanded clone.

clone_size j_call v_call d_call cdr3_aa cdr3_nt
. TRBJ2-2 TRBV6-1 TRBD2 CASTPVLAGNQGELFF TGTGCCAGCACCCCCGTTCTAGCGGGAAACCAGGGGGAGCTGTTTTTT
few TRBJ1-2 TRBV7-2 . CASTPSCGYTF TGTGCCAGCACCCCTAGCTGTGGCTACACCTTC
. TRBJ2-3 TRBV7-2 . CASSLGPRGPDTQYF TGTGCCAGCAGCTTAGGTCCAAGGGGCCCAGATACGCAGTATTTT
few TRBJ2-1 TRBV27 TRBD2 CASSLNRISRGGLYNEQFF TGTGCCAGCAGTTTAAATCGAATAAGTCGGGGGGGTTTATACAATGAGCAGTTCTTC
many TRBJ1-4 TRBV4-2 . CASSLSLVGENEKLFF TGTGCCAGCAGCCTATCCCTCGTGGGAGAGAATGAAAAACTGTTTTTT
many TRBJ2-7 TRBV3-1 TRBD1 CASSVDRATSYEQYF TGTGCCAGCAGCGTCGACAGGGCTACCTCCTACGAGCAGTACTTC
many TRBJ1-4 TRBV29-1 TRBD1 CSVERDRDHLPNEKLFF TGCAGCGTTGAAAGGGACAGGGACCATCTACCTAATGAAAAACTGTTTTTT
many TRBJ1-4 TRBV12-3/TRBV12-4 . CASSFTSGANEKLFF TGTGCCAGCAGTTTTACGTCAGGGGCTAATGAAAAACTGTTTTTT
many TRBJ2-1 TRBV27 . CASSFRVAANEQFF TGTGCCAGCAGTTTTAGGGTAGCGGCCAATGAGCAGTTCTTC
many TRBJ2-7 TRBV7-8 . CASSLRDRPYEQYF TGTGCCAGCAGCTTACGAGACAGGCCTTACGAGCAGTACTTC
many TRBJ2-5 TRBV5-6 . CASSLGAGETQYF TGTGCCAGCAGCTTGGGGGCCGGAGAGACCCAGTACTTC
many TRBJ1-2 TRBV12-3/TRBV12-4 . CASSFGGVGGYTF TGTGCCAGCAGTTTCGGGGGGGTGGGGGGCTACACCTTC
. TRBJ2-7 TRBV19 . CASSQQRTSSYEQYF TGTGCCAGTAGTCAACAGCGTACCAGCTCCTACGAGCAGTACTTC
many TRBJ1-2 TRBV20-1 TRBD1 CSAREITGTVYGYTF TGCAGTGCTAGAGAAATAACCGGGACAGTCTATGGCTACACCTTC
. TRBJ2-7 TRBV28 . CASSLWVGRAYEQYF TGTGCCAGCAGTTTATGGGTCGGGAGAGCCTACGAGCAGTACTTC
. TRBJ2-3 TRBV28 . CASSFPTSTDTQYF TGTGCCAGCAGTTTTCCTACTAGCACAGATACGCAGTATTTT
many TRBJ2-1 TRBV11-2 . CASSLDRWEGSYNEQFF TGTGCCAGCAGCTTAGATCGGTGGGAAGGCTCCTACAATGAGCAGTTCTTC
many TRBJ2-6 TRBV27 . CASSRTASSGANVLTF TGTGCCAGCAGCCGGACAGCGAGCTCTGGGGCCAACGTCCTGACTTTC